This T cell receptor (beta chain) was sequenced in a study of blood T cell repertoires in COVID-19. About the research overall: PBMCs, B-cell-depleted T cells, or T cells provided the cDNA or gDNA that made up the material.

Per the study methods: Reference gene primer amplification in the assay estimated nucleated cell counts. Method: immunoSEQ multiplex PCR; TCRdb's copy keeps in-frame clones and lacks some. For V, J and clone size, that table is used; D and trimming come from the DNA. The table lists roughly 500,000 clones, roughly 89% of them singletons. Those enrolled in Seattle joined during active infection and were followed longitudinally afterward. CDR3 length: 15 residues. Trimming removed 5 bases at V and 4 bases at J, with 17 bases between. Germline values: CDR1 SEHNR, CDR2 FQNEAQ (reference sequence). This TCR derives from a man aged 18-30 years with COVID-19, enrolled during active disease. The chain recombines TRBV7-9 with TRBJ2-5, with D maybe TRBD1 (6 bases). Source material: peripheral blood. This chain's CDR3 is CASSPPQGIGETQYF. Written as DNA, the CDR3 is TGTGCCAGCAGCCCGCCACAGGGTATAGGAGAGACCCAGTACTTC.